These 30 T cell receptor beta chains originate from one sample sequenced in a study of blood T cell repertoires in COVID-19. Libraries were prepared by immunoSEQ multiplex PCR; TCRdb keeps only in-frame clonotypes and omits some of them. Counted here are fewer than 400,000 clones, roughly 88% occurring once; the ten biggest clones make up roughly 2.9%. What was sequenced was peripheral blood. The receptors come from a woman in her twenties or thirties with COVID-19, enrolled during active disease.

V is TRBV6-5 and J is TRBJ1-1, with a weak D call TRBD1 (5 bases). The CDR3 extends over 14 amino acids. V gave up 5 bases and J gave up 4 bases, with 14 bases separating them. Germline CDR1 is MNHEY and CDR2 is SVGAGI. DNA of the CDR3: TGTGCCAGCAGTCAACAGGCTCAACCCACTGAAGCTTTCTTT. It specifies CASSQQAQPTEAFF.

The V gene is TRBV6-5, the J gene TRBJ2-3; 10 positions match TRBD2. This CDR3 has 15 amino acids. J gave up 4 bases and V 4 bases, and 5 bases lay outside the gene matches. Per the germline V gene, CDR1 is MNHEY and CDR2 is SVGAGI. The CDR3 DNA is TGTGCCAGCAGTTTACTAGCGGGATCTTCAGATACGCAGTATTTT. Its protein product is CASSLLAGSSDTQYF.

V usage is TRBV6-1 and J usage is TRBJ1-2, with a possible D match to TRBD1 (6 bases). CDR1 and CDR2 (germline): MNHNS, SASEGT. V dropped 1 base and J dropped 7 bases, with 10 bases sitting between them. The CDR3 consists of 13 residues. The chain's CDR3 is CASSEGNRVGYTF. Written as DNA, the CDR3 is TGTGCCAGCAGTGAAGGGAACAGGGTTGGCTACACCTTC.

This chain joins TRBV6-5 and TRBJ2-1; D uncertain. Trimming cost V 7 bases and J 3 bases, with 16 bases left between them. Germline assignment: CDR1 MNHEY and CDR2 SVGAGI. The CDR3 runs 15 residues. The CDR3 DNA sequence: TGTGCCAGCACCCCTCCGGGTTTAGACTACAATGAGCAGTTCTTC. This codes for CASTPPGLDYNEQFF.

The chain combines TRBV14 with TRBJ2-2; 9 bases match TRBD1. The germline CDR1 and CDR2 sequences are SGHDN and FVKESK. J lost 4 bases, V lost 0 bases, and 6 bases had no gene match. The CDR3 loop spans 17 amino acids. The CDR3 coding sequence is TGTGCCAGCAGCCAAGATCGGGACAGGGCGGGCACCGGGGAGCTGTTTTTT. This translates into CASSQDRDRAGTGELFF.

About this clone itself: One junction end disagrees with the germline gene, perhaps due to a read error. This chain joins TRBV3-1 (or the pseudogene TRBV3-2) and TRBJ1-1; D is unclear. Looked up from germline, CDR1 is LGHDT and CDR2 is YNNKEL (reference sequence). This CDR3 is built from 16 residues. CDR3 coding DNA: TGTGCCAACAGCCCGGACTTAAGCACAGCGAACACTGAAGCTTTCTTT. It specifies CANSPDLSTANTEAFF.

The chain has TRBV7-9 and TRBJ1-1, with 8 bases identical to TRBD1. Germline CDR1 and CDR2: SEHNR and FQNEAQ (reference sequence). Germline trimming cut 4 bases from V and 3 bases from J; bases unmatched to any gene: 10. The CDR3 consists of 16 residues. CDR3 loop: CASSSKTGVLYTEAFF. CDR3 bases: TGTGCCAGCAGCTCTAAGACAGGGGTGTTGTACACTGAAGCTTTCTTT.

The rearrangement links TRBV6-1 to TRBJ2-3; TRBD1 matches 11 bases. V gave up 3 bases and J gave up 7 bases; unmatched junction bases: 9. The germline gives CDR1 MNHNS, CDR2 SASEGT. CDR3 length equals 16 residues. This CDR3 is CASSDPMDRGLYTQYF. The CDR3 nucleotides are TGTGCCAGCAGTGATCCTATGGACAGGGGGCTATATACGCAGTATTTT.

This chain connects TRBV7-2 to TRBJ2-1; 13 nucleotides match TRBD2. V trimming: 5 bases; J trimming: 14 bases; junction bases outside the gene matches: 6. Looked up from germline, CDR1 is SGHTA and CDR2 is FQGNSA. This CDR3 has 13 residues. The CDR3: CASSPGLAGREFF. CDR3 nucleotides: TGTGCCAGCAGCCCGGGACTAGCGGGACGGGAGTTCTTC. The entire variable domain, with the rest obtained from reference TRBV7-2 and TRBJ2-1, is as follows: GAGVSQSPSNKVTEKGKDVELRCDPISGHTALYWYRQSLGQGLEFLIYFQGNSAPDKSGLPSDRFSAERTGGSVSTLTIQRTQQEDSAVYLCASSPGLAGREFFGPGTRLTVL.

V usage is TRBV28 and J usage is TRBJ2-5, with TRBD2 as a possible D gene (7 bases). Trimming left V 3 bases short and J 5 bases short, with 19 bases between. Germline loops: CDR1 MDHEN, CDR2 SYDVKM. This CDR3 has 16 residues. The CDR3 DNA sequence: TGTGCCAGCAGTTTTATTATTCGGGGGGCAGAGGAGACCCAGTACTTC. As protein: CASSFIIRGAEETQYF.

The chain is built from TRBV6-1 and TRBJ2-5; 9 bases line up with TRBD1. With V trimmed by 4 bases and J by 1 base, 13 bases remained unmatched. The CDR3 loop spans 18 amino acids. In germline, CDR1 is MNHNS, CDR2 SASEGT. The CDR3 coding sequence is TGTGCCAGCAGTGGGGGACAGGGACTGGGCAAGGTCCAAGAGACCCAGTACTTC. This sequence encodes CASSGGQGLGKVQETQYF.

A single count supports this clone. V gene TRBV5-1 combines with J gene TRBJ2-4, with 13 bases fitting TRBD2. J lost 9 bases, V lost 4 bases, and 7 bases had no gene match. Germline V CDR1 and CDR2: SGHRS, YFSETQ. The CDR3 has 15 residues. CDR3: CASSAGTSGTGIQYF. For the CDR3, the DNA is TGCGCCAGCAGCGCTGGGACTAGCGGGACAGGCATTCAGTACTTC.

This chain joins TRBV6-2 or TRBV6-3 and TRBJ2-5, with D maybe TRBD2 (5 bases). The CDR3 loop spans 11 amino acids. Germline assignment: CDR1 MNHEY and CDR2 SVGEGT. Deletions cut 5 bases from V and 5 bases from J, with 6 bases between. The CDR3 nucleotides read TGTGCCAGCAGTCCGGGGGAGACCCAGTACTTC. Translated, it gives CASSPGETQYF.

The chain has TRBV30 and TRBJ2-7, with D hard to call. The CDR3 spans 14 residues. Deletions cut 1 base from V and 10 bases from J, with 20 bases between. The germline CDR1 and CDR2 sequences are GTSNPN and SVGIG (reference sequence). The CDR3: CAWSGITRAGGQYF. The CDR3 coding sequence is TGTGCCTGGAGTGGAATAACACGAGCAGGTGGCCAGTACTTC. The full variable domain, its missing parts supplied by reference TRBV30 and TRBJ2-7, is SQTIHQWPATLVQPVGSPLSLECTVEGTSNPNLYWYRQAAGRGLQLLFYSVGIGQISSEVPQNLSASRPQDRQFILSSKKLLLSDSGFYLCAWSGITRAGGQYFGPGTRLTVT.

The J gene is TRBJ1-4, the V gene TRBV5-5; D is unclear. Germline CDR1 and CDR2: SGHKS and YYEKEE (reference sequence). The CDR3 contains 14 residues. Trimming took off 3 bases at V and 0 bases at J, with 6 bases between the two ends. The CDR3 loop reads CASSSLATNEKLFF. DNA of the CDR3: TGTGCCAGCAGCTCTCTTGCAACTAATGAAAAACTGTTTTTT.

Here the CDR3 reads CASSFGLAGGPNTDTQYF. The CDR3 DNA reads as TGTGCCAGCAGCTTTGGTCTGGCAGGAGGCCCTAACACAGATACGCAGTATTTT. The chain couples TRBV7-2 to TRBJ2-3; D possibly corresponds to TRBD2 (5 bases). The CDR3 consists of 18 residues. The germline V gene has CDR1 SGHTA and CDR2 FQGNSA. The ends were cut back, 3 bases at V and 2 bases at J, with 21 bases in the middle. The variable domain in full, completed from reference TRBV7-2 and TRBJ2-3, reads GAGVSQSPSNKVTEKGKDVELRCDPISGHTALYWYRQSLGQGLEFLIYFQGNSAPDKSGLPSDRFSAERTGGSVSTLTIQRTQQEDSAVYLCASSFGLAGGPNTDTQYFGPGTRLTVL.

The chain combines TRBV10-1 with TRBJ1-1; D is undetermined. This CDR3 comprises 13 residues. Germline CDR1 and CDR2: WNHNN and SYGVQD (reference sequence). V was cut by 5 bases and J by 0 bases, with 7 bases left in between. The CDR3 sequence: CASSQRMNTEAFF. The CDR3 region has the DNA TGCGCCAGCAGTCAGAGGATGAACACTGAAGCTTTCTTT.

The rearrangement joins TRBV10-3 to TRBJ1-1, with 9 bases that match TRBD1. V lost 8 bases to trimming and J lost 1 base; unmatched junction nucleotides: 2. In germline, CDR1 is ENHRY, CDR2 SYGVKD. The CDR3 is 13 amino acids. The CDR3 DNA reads TGTGCCATCGGGGGACAGGGGAACACTGAAGCTTTCTTT. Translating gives CAIGGQGNTEAFF.

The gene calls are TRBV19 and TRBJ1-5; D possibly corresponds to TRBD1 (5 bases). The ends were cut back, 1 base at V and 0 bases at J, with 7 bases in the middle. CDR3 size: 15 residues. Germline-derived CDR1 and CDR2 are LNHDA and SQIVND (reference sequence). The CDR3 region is CASSIGQYSNQPQHF. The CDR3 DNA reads TGTGCCAGTAGTATAGGACAGTATAGCAATCAGCCCCAGCATTTT.

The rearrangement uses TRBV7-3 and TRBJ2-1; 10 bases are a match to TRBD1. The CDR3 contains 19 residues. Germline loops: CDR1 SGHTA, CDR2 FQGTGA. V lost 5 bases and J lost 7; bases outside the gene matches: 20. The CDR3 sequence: CASSPVGVSGQGVVNEQFF. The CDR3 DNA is TGTGCCAGCAGCCCCGTGGGAGTTTCAGGACAGGGGGTTGTGAATGAGCAGTTCTTC.

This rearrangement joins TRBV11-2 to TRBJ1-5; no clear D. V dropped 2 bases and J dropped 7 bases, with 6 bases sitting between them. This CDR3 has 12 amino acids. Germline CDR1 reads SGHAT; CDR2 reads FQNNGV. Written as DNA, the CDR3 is TGTGCCAGCAGCTTACCCCAGCAGCCCCAGCATTTT. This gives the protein CASSLPQQPQHF. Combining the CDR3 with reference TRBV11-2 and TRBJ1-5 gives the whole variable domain EAGVAQSPRYKIIEKRQSVAFWCNPISGHATLYWYQQILGQGPKLLIQFQNNGVVDDSQLPKDRFSAERLKGVDSTLKIQPAKLEDSAVYLCASSLPQQPQHFGDGTRLSIL.

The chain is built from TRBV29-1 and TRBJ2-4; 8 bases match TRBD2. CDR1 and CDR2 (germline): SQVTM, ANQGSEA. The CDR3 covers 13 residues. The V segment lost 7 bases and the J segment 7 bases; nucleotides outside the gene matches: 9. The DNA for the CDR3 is TGCAGCGCCCAGACTAGCGTAAGGAACATTCAGTACTTC. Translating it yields CSAQTSVRNIQYF.

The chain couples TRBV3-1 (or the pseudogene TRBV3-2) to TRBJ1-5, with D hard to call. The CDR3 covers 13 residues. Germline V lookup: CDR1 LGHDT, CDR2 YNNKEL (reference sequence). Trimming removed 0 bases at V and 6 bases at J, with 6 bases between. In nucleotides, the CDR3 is TGTGCCAGCAGCCAAGATCCCCGTCAGCCCCAGCATTTT. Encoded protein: CASSQDPRQPQHF.

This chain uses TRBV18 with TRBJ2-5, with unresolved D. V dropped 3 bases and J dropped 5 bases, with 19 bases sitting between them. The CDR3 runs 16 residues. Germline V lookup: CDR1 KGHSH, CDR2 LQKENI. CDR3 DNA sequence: TGTGCCAGCTCACCTCGACACGACCTCGGTCGGGAGACCCAGTACTTC. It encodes CASSPRHDLGRETQYF. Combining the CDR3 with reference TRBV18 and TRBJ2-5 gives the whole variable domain NAGVMQNPRHLVRRRGQEARLRCSPMKGHSHVYWYRQLPEEGLKFMVYLQKENIIDESGMPKERFSAEFPKEGPSILRIQQVVRGDSAAYFCASSPRHDLGRETQYFGPGTRLLVL.

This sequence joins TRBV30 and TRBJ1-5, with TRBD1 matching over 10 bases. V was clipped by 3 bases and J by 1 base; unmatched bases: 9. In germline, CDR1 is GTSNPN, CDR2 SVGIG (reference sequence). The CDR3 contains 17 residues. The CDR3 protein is CAWSRGTGETSNQPQHF. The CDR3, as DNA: TGTGCCTGGAGCAGAGGGACAGGGGAGACGAGCAATCAGCCCCAGCATTTT.

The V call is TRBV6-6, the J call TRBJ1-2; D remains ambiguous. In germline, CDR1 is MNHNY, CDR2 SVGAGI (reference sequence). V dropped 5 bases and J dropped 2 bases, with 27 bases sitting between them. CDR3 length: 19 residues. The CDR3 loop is CASSLGGTYFQESNYGYTF. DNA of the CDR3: TGTGCCAGCAGTCTAGGCGGTACCTACTTCCAAGAATCCAACTATGGCTACACCTTC.

Here the CDR3 DNA reads TGTGCCAGCACCGGGTCCCAGTCTGTTGGCTACACCTTC. Its translation: CASTGSQSVGYTF. This chain connects TRBV6-5 to TRBJ1-2; D is undetermined. From germline, CDR1 is MNHEY and CDR2 SVGAGI. CDR3 length equals 13 residues. Trimming cost V 7 bases and J 7 bases, with 16 bases left between them.

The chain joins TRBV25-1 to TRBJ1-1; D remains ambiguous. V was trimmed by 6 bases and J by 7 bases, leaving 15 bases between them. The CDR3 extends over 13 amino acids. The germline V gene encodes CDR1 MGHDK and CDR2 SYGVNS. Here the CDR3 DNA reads TGTGCCAGCAGCCCCGTCGCGGGGAATGAAGCTTTCTTT. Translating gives CASSPVAGNEAFF. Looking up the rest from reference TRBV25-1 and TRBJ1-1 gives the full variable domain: EADIYQTPRYLVIGTGKKITLECSQTMGHDKMYWYQQDPGMELHLIHYSYGVNSTEKGDLSSESTVSRIRTEHFPLTLESARPSHTSQYLCASSPVAGNEAFFGQGTRLTVV.

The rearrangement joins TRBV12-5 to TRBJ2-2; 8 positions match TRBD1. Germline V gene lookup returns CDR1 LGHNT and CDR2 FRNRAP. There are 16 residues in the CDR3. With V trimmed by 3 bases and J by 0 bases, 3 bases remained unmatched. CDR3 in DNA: TGTGCTAGTGGTTTAGTGACAGGGGCGAACACCGGGGAGCTGTTTTTT. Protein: CASGLVTGANTGELFF.

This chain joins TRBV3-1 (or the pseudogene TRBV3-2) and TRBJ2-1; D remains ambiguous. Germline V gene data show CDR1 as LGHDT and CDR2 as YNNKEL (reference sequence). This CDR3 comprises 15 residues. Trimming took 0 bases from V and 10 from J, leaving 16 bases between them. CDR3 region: CASSQDSRALWEQFF. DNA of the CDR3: TGTGCCAGCAGCCAAGATTCTCGCGCCCTTTGGGAGCAGTTCTTC.